A single sample gave rise to the 11 T cell receptor beta chains below, sequenced in a study of blood T cell repertoires in COVID-19. Sequencing used immunoSEQ multiplex PCR; TCRdb keeps in-frame clones, though not all of them. The sample yields 100,000 or so clones, 75% to 90% seen once. The sample comprised peripheral blood. Every receptor here comes from a woman in her 70s with active or convalescent COVID-19.

J is TRBJ1-2 and V is TRBV24-1; D is undetermined. The V end lost 5 bases, the J end lost 2 bases, and 14 bases lay between the germline ends. Per germline, CDR1 KGHDR and CDR2 SFDVKD. The CDR3 contains 15 residues. The CDR3 reads CATSAADILNYGYTF. The CDR3 DNA follows: TGTGCCACCAGTGCCGCTGACATCCTAAACTATGGCTACACCTTC.

V is TRBV7-9 and J is TRBJ2-1; 12 bases are a match to TRBD2. The CDR3 contains 15 residues. Trimming took 5 bases from V and 5 from J; bases not matched to a gene: 4. The V gene's germline CDR1 is SEHNR and CDR2 FQNEAQ (reference sequence). Here the CDR3 reads CASSATSGGHNEQFF. Written as DNA, the CDR3 is TGTGCCAGCAGCGCAACTAGCGGGGGGCACAATGAGCAGTTCTTC.

The chain is built from TRBV7-2 and TRBJ2-5; possibly TRBD2 for D (6 bases). Per germline, CDR1 SGHTA and CDR2 FQGNSA. Trimming took 4 bases from V and 5 from J, leaving 29 bases between them. CDR3 length equals 19 residues. DNA of the CDR3: TGTGCCAGCAGCTCGTACCGGGACTGGAGCAGGAGGGACCCGGAGACCCAGTACTTC. This sequence encodes CASSSYRDWSRRDPETQYF.

The genes are TRBV4-3 and TRBJ2-5; tentative D call: TRBD2 (5 bases). The CDR3 extends over 13 amino acids. Trimming took 0 bases from V and 4 from J, leaving 6 bases between them. Germline V CDR1 and CDR2: LGHNA, YSLEER. The CDR3 DNA reads as TGCGCCAGCAGCCAAGAACGGGGAGAGACCCAGTACTTC. Encoded protein: CASSQERGETQYF.

This clone was seen a few times. V usage is TRBV6-2 or TRBV6-3 and J usage is TRBJ1-4; D is possibly TRBD1 (5 bases). Germline CDR1 is MNHEY and CDR2 is SVGEGT. V lost 2 bases and J 2 bases, leaving 12 bases between the germline ends. CDR3 size: 16 residues. This CDR3 is CASSYDRRGTNEKLFF. CDR3 nucleotides: TGTGCCAGCAGTTACGACAGACGTGGGACTAATGAAAAACTGTTTTTT.

V usage is TRBV7-2 and J usage is TRBJ2-1, with TRBD2 matching 13 bases. The V segment lost 2 bases and the J segment 10 bases; nucleotides outside the gene matches: 8. From germline, CDR1 is SGHTA and CDR2 FQGNSA. CDR3 length: 16 amino acids. CDR3 in amino acids: CASSLQTSGGAAEQFF. The CDR3 DNA is TGTGCCAGCAGCTTACAAACTAGCGGGGGGGCAGCGGAGCAGTTCTTC. Variable domain in full (rest from reference TRBV7-2 and TRBJ2-1): GAGVSQSPSNKVTEKGKDVELRCDPISGHTALYWYRQSLGQGLEFLIYFQGNSAPDKSGLPSDRFSAERTGGSVSTLTIQRTQQEDSAVYLCASSLQTSGGAAEQFFGPGTRLTVL.

DNA of the CDR3: TGTGCCTGGAGAGGACAGGGGATTGGAAAACTGTTTTTT. Translating gives CAWRGQGIGKLFF. The V and J genes are TRBV30 and TRBJ1-4; 9 nucleotides match TRBD1. V dropped 3 bases and J dropped 10; count of bases not matched to a gene: 6. The CDR3 is 13 amino acids. Looked up from germline, CDR1 is GTSNPN and CDR2 is SVGIG (reference sequence). Filled out from reference TRBV30 and TRBJ1-4, the complete variable domain reads SQTIHQWPATLVQPVGSPLSLECTVEGTSNPNLYWYRQAAGRGLQLLFYSVGIGQISSEVPQNLSASRPQDRQFILSSKKLLLSDSGFYLCAWRGQGIGKLFFGSGTQLSVL.

The rearrangement links TRBV19 to TRBJ1-1; 8 nucleotides match TRBD1. This CDR3 spans 17 amino acids. Germline-derived CDR1 and CDR2 are LNHDA and SQIVND (reference sequence). The V and J ends lost 6 bases and 2 bases, in that order; junction bases with no gene match: 14. CDR3 nucleotide sequence: TGTGCCAGTAGATTTCGGGGGACAGGCTTATACAACACTGAAGCTTTCTTT. Translation: CASRFRGTGLYNTEAFF.

The chain combines TRBV7-2 with TRBJ2-3; the match to TRBD2 covers 10 bases. The CDR3 length is 15 residues. After removal of 1 base from V and 4 bases from J, the junction contained 2 bases not matched to a gene. In germline, CDR1 is SGHTA, CDR2 FQGNSA. The DNA of the CDR3 is TGTGCCAGCAGCTTAGAAGCGGGAGGGCCAGATACGCAGTATTTT. Residues: CASSLEAGGPDTQYF.

V gene TRBV15 combines with J gene TRBJ2-7; 7 nucleotides match TRBD1. J was trimmed by 3 bases and V by 0 bases; bases with no gene match: 8. This CDR3 comprises 16 residues. Germline CDR1 and CDR2: LNHNV and YYDKDF (reference sequence). The CDR3 region is CATSREGGRDSYEQYF. CDR3 sequence (DNA): TGTGCCACCAGCAGAGAAGGAGGCAGGGACAGCTACGAGCAGTACTTC.

In its sample, this clone was seen once. The rearrangement uses TRBV7-2 and TRBJ1-1; tentative D call: TRBD1 (6 bases). From germline, CDR1 is SGHTA and CDR2 FQGNSA. The CDR3 is 13 residues long. Trimming cost V 5 bases and J 3 bases, with 10 bases left between them. CDR3 DNA: TGTGCCAGCAGCCCTCACAGGGACACTGAAGCTTTCTTT. The encoded protein is CASSPHRDTEAFF.